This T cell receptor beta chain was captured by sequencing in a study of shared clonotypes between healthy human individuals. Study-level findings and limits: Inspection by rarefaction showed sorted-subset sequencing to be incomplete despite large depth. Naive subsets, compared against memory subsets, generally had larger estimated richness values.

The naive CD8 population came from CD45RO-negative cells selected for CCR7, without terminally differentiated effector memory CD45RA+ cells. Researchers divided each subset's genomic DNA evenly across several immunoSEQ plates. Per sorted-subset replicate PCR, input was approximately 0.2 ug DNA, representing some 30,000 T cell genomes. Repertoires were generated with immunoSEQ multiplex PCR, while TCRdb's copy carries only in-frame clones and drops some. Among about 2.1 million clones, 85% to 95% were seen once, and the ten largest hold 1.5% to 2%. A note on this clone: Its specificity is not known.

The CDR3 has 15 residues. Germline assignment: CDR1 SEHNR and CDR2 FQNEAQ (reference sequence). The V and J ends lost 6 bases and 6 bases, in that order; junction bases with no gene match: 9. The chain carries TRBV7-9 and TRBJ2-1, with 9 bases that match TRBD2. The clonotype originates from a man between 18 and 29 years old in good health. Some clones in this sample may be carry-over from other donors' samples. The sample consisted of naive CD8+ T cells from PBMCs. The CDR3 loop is CASRPTSGLANEQFF. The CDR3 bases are TGTGCCAGCAGACCAACTAGCGGGCTAGCCAATGAGCAGTTCTTC.